Below, 15 T cell receptor beta chains from the same sample are listed, as sequenced in a study of response to subunit inactivated influenza vaccine. Each CDR3 protein is one row after TCRdb ran MiXCR on the RT-PCR reads. The table includes about 190,000 distinct CDR3 sequences, approximately 15% detected once. The sequenced sample was CD8+ T cells sorted from PBMCs, obtained 5 days after vaccination. The receptors were sampled from a man aged 50-60 years who received an inactivated influenza vaccine.

The J gene is TRBJ2-3, the V gene TRBV4-3, with 9 bases that match TRBD2. The ends lost 1 base at V and 4 bases at J; junction bases unmatched: 9. Looked up from germline, CDR1 is LGHNA and CDR2 is YSLEER. This CDR3 spans 17 amino acids. The CDR3 DNA sequence: TGCGCCAGCAGCCAAGTTTGGGGCGGGAGGGCCGCAGATACGCAGTATTTT. Translating gives CASSQVWGGRAADTQYF.

This clonotype was counted many times. This chain joins TRBV4-2 and TRBJ2-7; 10 bases are shared with TRBD1. Germline trimming cut 1 base from V and 5 bases from J; bases unmatched to any gene: 5. From germline, CDR1 is LGHNA and CDR2 YNFKEQ. This CDR3 is built from 15 residues. Here the CDR3 reads CASSQVTGGFDEQYF. The CDR3 DNA reads TGTGCCAGCAGCCAAGTGACAGGGGGCTTCGACGAGCAGTACTTC.

The chain is built from TRBV20-1 and TRBJ2-3; 10 nucleotides line up with TRBD2. Germline CDR1 and CDR2: DFQATT and SNEGSKA (reference sequence). The junction had 6 bases not matched to a gene; V was cut back by 6 bases and J by 3 bases. There are 14 residues in the CDR3. CDR3 DNA: TGCAGTGCATCCCCGGGACTAGCGACAGATACGCAGTATTTT. Amino acid sequence: CSASPGLATDTQYF.

V gene TRBV7-9 combines with J gene TRBJ2-1, with D possibly being TRBD1 (6 bases). V was pared by 5 bases and J by 14 bases, with 19 bases between. The CDR3 has 13 amino acids. CDR1 SEHNR and CDR2 FQNEAQ come from the germline V gene (reference sequence). The CDR3 DNA follows: TGTGCCAGCAGCCCCCGCCGGACAGTAGGCAAGTTCTTC. This encodes CASSPRRTVGKFF.

This clonotype showed up just a few times. This chain connects TRBV20-1 to TRBJ2-1, with D possibly being TRBD2 (6 bases). The CDR3 length is 13 residues. The germline V gene encodes CDR1 DFQATT and CDR2 SNEGSKA (reference sequence). The V gene lost 4 bases and the J gene lost 10 bases, with 17 bases spanning the gap. The CDR3 bases are TGCAGTGCTAAACCGGGGGAGGTCAGGGAGCAGTTCTTC. Protein product: CSAKPGEVREQFF.

This clonotype was recorded a few times. V is TRBV28 and J is TRBJ2-7, with D possibly matching TRBD1 (5 bases). CDR3 length: 16 residues. CDR1 is MDHEN, CDR2 SYDVKM, per germline. V gave up 0 bases and J gave up 0 bases, with 12 bases separating them. Here the CDR3 DNA reads TGTGCCAGCAGTTTATGGAGGACAAGGACCTCCTACGAGCAGTACTTC. Its translation is CASSLWRTRTSYEQYF. The whole variable domain, remainder taken from reference TRBV28 and TRBJ2-7, is DVKVTQSSRYLVKRTGEKVFLECVQDMDHENMFWYRQDPGLGLRLIYFSYDVKMKEKGDIPEGYSVSREKKERFSLILESASTNQTSMYLCASSLWRTRTSYEQYFGPGTRLTVT.

The chain has TRBV28 and TRBJ2-3; either TRBD1 or TRBD2 may fit D (5 bases each). Trimming stripped 0 bases from V and 3 bases from J, with 10 bases between. Germline V gene lookup returns CDR1 MDHEN and CDR2 SYDVKM. This CDR3 contains 15 residues. The CDR3 loop reads CASSLWGRETDTQYF. In DNA form, the CDR3 reads TGTGCCAGCAGTTTATGGGGACGGGAAACAGATACGCAGTATTTT.

This clonotype has just a few counts. The chain recombines TRBV7-2 with TRBJ2-7, with 9 nucleotides matching TRBD2. V shed 4 bases, J shed 6 bases, and the junction held 10 bases outside the gene matches. CDR3 length equals 15 residues. In germline, CDR1 is SGHTA, CDR2 FQGNSA. The CDR3 DNA is TGTGCCAGCAGCTCCCTTGGCGGGGGGGATGTCGAGCAGTACTTC. Its translation is CASSSLGGGDVEQYF.

The chain carries TRBV14 and TRBJ2-7, with 7 bases identical to TRBD1. Losses at the gene ends were 6 bases for V and 4 bases for J; bases not matched to a gene: 9. The CDR3 is 14 amino acids. From germline, CDR1 is SGHDN and CDR2 FVKESK. CDR3 residues: CASSSPDRRYEQYF. The CDR3 nucleotides read TGTGCCAGCAGTTCACCGGACAGGCGGTACGAGCAGTACTTC.

The sample holds a few counts of this clonotype. The chain employs TRBV15 and TRBJ2-3; TRBD2 might be the D (5 bases). From germline, CDR1 is LNHNV and CDR2 YYDKDF (reference sequence). The CDR3 covers 15 residues. Trimming took 3 bases from V and 0 from J, leaving 10 bases between them. The CDR3 region has the DNA TGTGCCACCAGCAGGGAGCGGACGAGCACAGATACGCAGTATTTT. It translates to CATSRERTSTDTQYF.

This clonotype has just a few counts. The gene calls are TRBV11-2 and TRBJ2-7; D is unresolved. The ends were cut back, 1 base at V and 2 bases at J, with 6 bases in the middle. Germline assignment: CDR1 SGHAT and CDR2 FQNNGV. The CDR3 sequence is 13 residues long. CDR3 DNA: TGTGCCAGCAGCTTAGGTCCGGCCTACGAGCAGTACTTC. Protein: CASSLGPAYEQYF.

The J gene is TRBJ2-3, the V gene TRBV7-2; maybe TRBD1 (5 bases). Looked up from germline, CDR1 is SGHTA and CDR2 is FQGNSA. The CDR3 has 15 residues. V lost 5 bases to trimming and J lost 1 base, with 13 bases between them. The CDR3 nucleotides are TGTGCCAGCAGCCTCCTCTGGGGCGGCACAGATACGCAGTATTTT. This codes for CASSLLWGGTDTQYF.

This clonotype showed up just a few times. The rearrangement uses TRBV9 and TRBJ2-3, with 9 bases that match TRBD1. The V segment lost 0 bases and the J segment 3 bases; nucleotides outside the gene matches: 2. The CDR3 runs to 15 residues. Germline V gene lookup returns CDR1 SGDLS and CDR2 YYNGEE. The CDR3 nucleotides read TGTGCCAGCAGCGTAGAAGGGACAGGGACAGATACGCAGTATTTT. Translating gives CASSVEGTGTDTQYF.

This chain links TRBV4-2 with TRBJ1-2; a possible D gene is TRBD1 (6 bases). Germline V gene lookup returns CDR1 LGHNA and CDR2 YNFKEQ. Trimming shortened V by 0 bases and J by 2 bases, and 10 bases separated the two germline ends. This CDR3 spans 15 amino acids. CDR3 coding DNA: TGTGCCAGCAGCCAAGAACAGGGAGTAAACTATGGCTACACCTTC. Translated, it gives CASSQEQGVNYGYTF.

The chain carries TRBV4-3 and TRBJ1-1; D is perhaps TRBD1 (6 bases). This CDR3 spans 16 amino acids. The V end was cut by 4 bases, the J end by 1 base, with 16 bases between. CDR1 and CDR2 (germline): LGHNA, YSLEER. CDR3 amino acids: CASSLADWGPNTEAFF. CDR3 sequence (DNA): TGCGCCAGCAGCCTAGCTGATTGGGGGCCGAACACTGAAGCTTTCTTT.